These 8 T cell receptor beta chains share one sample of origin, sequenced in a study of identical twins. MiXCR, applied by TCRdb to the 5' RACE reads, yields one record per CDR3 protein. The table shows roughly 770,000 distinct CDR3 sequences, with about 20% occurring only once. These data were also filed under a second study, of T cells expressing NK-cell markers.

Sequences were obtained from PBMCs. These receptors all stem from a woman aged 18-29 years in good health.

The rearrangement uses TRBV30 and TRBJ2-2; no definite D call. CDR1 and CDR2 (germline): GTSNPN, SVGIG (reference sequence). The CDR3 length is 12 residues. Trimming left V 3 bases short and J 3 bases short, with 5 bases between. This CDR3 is CAWRPDTGELFF. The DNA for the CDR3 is TGTGCCTGGAGACCCGACACCGGGGAGCTGTTTTTT.

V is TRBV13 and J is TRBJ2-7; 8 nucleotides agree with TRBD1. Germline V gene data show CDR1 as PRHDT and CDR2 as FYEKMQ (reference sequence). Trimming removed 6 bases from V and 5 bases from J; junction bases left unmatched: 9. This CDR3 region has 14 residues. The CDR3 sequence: CASSETQGADEQYF. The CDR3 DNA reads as TGTGCCAGCAGTGAGACGCAGGGGGCCGACGAGCAGTACTTC.

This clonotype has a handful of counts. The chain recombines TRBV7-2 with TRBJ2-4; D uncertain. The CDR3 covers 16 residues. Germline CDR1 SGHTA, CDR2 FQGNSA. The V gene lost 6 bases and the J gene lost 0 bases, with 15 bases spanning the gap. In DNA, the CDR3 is TGTGCCAGCAGTTCCCCCTGGGCACTAGCCAAAAACATTCAGTACTTC. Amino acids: CASSSPWALAKNIQYF.

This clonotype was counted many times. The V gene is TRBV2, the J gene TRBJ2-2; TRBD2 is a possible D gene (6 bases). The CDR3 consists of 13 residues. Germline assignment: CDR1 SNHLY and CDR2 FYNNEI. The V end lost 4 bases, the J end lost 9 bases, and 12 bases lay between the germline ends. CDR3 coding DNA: TGTGCCAGCAGTGCGGGGGTGTTGTGGGAGCTGTTTTTT. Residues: CASSAGVLWELFF.

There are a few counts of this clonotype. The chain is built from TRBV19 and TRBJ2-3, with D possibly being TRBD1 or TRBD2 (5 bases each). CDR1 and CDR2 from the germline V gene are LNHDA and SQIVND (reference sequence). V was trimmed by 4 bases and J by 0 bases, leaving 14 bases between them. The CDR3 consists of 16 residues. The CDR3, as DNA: TGTGCCAGTAGTACGCTCCAAGGGACCAGCACAGATACGCAGTATTTT. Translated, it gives CASSTLQGTSTDTQYF.

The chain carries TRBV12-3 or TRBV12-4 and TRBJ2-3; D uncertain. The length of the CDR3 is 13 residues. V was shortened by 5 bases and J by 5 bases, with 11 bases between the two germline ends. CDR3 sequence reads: CASSPRSEDTQYF. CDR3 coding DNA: TGTGCCAGCAGTCCTCGGAGTGAAGATACGCAGTATTTT.

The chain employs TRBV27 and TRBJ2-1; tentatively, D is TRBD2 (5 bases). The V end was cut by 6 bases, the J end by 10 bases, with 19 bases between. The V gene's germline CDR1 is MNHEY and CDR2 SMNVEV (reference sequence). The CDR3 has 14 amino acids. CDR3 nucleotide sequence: TGTGCCAGCAGCCCGATCCCGACGGAGCGGGAGCAGTTCTTC. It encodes CASSPIPTEREQFF.

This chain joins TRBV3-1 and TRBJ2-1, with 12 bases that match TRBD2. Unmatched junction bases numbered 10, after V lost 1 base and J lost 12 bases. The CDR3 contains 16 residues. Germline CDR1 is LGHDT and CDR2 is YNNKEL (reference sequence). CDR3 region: CASSQVASGRARGQFF. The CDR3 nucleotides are TGTGCCAGCAGCCAAGTGGCTAGCGGGAGGGCCCGTGGGCAGTTCTTC.